This T cell receptor beta chain was captured in a study of tumor-infiltrating lymphocytes in primary liver carcinoma. Across the study: Maximum tumor diameters ranged from about 4 to 11 cm, stage T1-T3 N0M0. Study-wide points: Tumors reached a significantly greater top-250-clone fraction than blood did (p = 0.039).

This clonotype has a handful of counts. No antigen is known for it. Synthesis of TCR beta cDNA was carried out from 450 to 650 ng total RNA with a constant-region primer. It was through three nested multiplex PCR rounds of slightly modified ARM-PCR that TCR beta libraries arose. MiXCR was run by TCRdb on the multiplex PCR reads, yielding one entry per CDR3 protein. The sample lists 150,000 to 200,000 distinct CDR3 sequences; about 85% were seen once. The roughly 18-34 mg bulk tissue piece was not sorted before simultaneous RNA and DNA extraction. The sequencing input was tumor tissue from primary liver carcinoma. The TCR sequence derives from a man aged 40-55 years with primary liver carcinoma and hepatitis B virus infection.

CDR3 nucleotides: TGTGCCAGCAGATCCAGGACTAGCGGGTGGACCAATGAGCAGTTCTTC. This translates into CASRSRTSGWTNEQFF. The J gene is TRBJ2-1, the V gene TRBV6-2 or TRBV6-3; 11 bases align to TRBD2. The CDR3 runs to 16 residues. Germline lookup yields CDR1 MNHEY and CDR2 SVGEGT. Trimming cost V 6 bases and J 6 bases; bases outside gene matches: 10.